The present T cell receptor (beta chain) was sequenced within a study of blood T cell repertoires in COVID-19. As for the study in general: PBMCs, B-cell-depleted T cells, or T cells were the source of the cDNA or gDNA that made up the material.

Seattle's enrolled individuals joined amid active infection and were then monitored longitudinally. TCRdb's copy holds only in-frame clones and misses some; the assay was immunoSEQ multiplex PCR. This sample has 350,000 to 450,000 clones, with around 88% found just once. The specimen sequenced was peripheral blood. The TCR originated in a woman aged 60-75 years with COVID-19, enrolled during active disease.

CDR3 region: CASGRELRRGYTF. CDR3 DNA sequence: TGCGCCAGCGGTCGGGAGCTTCGAAGGGGCTACACCTTC. The chain carries TRBV5-1 and TRBJ1-2; D is ambiguous. Germline V gene data show CDR1 as SGHRS and CDR2 as YFSETQ. The V and J ends lost 7 bases and 8 bases respectively, with 18 bases between them. The CDR3 has 13 residues.